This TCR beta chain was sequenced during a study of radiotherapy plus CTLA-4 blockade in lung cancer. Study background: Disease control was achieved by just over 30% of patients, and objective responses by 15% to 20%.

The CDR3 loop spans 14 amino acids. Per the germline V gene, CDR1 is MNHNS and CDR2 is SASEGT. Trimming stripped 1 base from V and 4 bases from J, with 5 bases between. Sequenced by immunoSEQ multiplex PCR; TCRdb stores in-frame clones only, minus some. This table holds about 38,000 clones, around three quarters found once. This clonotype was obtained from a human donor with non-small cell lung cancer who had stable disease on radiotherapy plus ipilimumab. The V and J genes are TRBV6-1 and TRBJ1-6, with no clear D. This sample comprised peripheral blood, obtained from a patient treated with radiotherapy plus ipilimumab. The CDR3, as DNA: TGTGCCAGCAGTGAAGACCTGTATAATTCACCCCTCCACTTT. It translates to CASSEDLYNSPLHF.